What follows are 20 T cell receptor beta chains derived from one specimen sequenced in a study of shared clonotypes between healthy human individuals (TCRdb year 2020). Library construction relied on the immunoSEQ multiplex PCR assay. TCRdb carries this immuneACCESS record with in-frame sequences only. Its versions omit some clonotypes, under half of them owing to an unresolved V gene in the studies checked, with the rest unexplained. Counted in this sample were fewer than 1.8 million clones; just under 99% of them appeared once. The ten largest clones take up approximately 0.4% of the sample. Sequencing was carried out using naive CD4+ T cells sorted from blood. The cell subset or site label on this specimen signifies: CD45RA+ positively selected. All receptors derive from a young man in good health.

This sequence joins TRBV5-1 and TRBJ2-3; 13 bases line up with TRBD2. CDR1 is SGHRS and CDR2 is YFSETQ in the germline V gene. The CDR3 loop spans 15 amino acids. V lost 5 bases and J lost 5; bases outside the gene matches: 5. CDR3 nucleotide sequence: TGCGCCAGCAGTAAAGGACTAGCGGGAGTAGATACGCAGTATTTT. Translation: CASSKGLAGVDTQYF.

As to this clone: The sample holds other DNA sequences that translate to the same CDR3. The chain combines TRBV5-1 with TRBJ2-5, with 8 bases that match TRBD2. V shed 0 bases, J shed 5 bases, and the junction held 0 bases outside the gene matches. This CDR3 has 13 amino acids. Germline loops: CDR1 SGHRS, CDR2 YFSETQ. CDR3 sequence: CASSLAGGETQYF. The CDR3 DNA sequence: TGCGCCAGCAGCTTGGCGGGAGGGGAGACCCAGTACTTC.

V and J are TRBV20-1 and TRBJ2-7; D is uncertain. In germline, CDR1 is DFQATT, CDR2 SNEGSKA (reference sequence). With 7 bases removed from V and 1 base from J, the gap between germline ends came to 8 bases. The CDR3 sequence is 11 residues long. The CDR3 loop is CSGEVSYEQYF. The CDR3 coding sequence is TGCAGTGGGGAAGTTTCCTACGAGCAGTACTTC.

This clone was detected once. The rearrangement joins TRBV5-5 to TRBJ1-1; D call uncertain. This CDR3 is built from 13 residues. Germline values: CDR1 SGHKS, CDR2 YYEKEE (reference sequence). V lost 4 bases and J 1 base, leaving 8 bases between the germline ends. Here the CDR3 DNA reads TGTGCCAGCAGCACTACACGGAACACTGAAGCTTTCTTT. Residues: CASSTTRNTEAFF.

The chain employs TRBV19 and TRBJ2-7; D possibly corresponds to TRBD2 (5 bases). The CDR3 is 14 amino acids. Germline lookup yields CDR1 LNHDA and CDR2 SQIVND (reference sequence). CDR3 loop: CASGHPGSSYEQYF. The CDR3 nucleotides are TGTGCTAGTGGTCACCCGGGATCATCCTACGAGCAGTACTTC.

This clone was recorded once. The V call is TRBV5-1, the J call TRBJ2-1; D uncertain. The CDR3 contains 15 residues. CDR1 SGHRS and CDR2 YFSETQ come from the germline V gene. Between the trimmed V and J ends, which lost 0 bases and 2 bases, there was a span of 9 bases. The CDR3, as DNA: TGCGCCAGCAGCTTGGATGGGTTGACCTACAATGAGCAGTTCTTC. Encoded protein: CASSLDGLTYNEQFF.

This chain joins TRBV5-4 and TRBJ2-7; 12 bases match TRBD2. The CDR3 loop spans 15 amino acids. Germline V gene data show CDR1 as SGHNT and CDR2 as YYREEE (reference sequence). Losses at the gene ends were 0 bases for V and 3 bases for J; bases not matched to a gene: 1. The CDR3 coding sequence is TGTGCCAGCAGCTTGGGGACTAGCGGGAACTACGAGCAGTACTTC. It codes for CASSLGTSGNYEQYF.

The V call is TRBV4-2, the J call TRBJ1-2, with a tentative D call TRBD1 (5 bases). Trimming removed 2 bases at V and 7 bases at J, with 23 bases between. CDR3 length equals 17 residues. CDR1 and CDR2 (germline): LGHNA, YNFKEQ. The CDR3 here is CASSQRWEEGRVAGYTF. The CDR3 region has the DNA TGTGCCAGCAGCCAACGCTGGGAAGAGGGCAGGGTGGCTGGCTACACCTTC.

J is TRBJ2-7 and V is TRBV11-2; D is perhaps TRBD1 (6 bases). Trimming shortened V by 5 bases and J by 5 bases, and 16 bases separated the two germline ends. Germline assignment: CDR1 SGHAT and CDR2 FQNNGV. The length of the CDR3 is 14 residues. The CDR3 spells CASSVRGPVDEQYF. The CDR3 DNA is TGTGCCAGCAGCGTCAGGGGTCCGGTCGACGAGCAGTACTTC.

Worth noting for this clone: The sample holds other DNA sequences that translate to the same CDR3. V and J are TRBV5-4 and TRBJ1-1; 7 nucleotides agree with TRBD1. Trimming took 3 bases from V and 1 from J; bases not matched to a gene: 3. The CDR3 sequence is 14 residues long. Germline CDR1 SGHNT, CDR2 YYREEE (reference sequence). Written as DNA, the CDR3 is TGTGCCAGCAGCTCGGGACAGCGGAACACTGAAGCTTTCTTT. Amino acids: CASSSGQRNTEAFF.

The chain employs TRBV2 and TRBJ1-1, with D unclear. The CDR3 consists of 15 residues. V gave up 2 bases and J gave up 1 base, with 11 bases separating them. In germline, CDR1 is SNHLY, CDR2 FYNNEI. CDR3 amino acids: CASSERVLENTEAFF. CDR3 in DNA: TGTGCCAGCAGTGAACGTGTTTTGGAGAACACTGAAGCTTTCTTT.

The V call is TRBV10-1, the J call TRBJ2-3; TRBD2 is a possible D gene (5 bases). Germline V gives CDR1 WNHNN, CDR2 SYGVQD (reference sequence). V shed 0 bases and J shed 0 bases, with 10 bases lying between them. This CDR3 has 16 amino acids. As DNA, the CDR3 is TGCGCCAGCAGTGAGTCGCGACGGAGGAGCACAGATACGCAGTATTTT. Translating gives CASSESRRRSTDTQYF.

The chain has TRBV28 and TRBJ2-2; D gene unclear. This CDR3 has 17 residues. V was trimmed by 4 bases and J by 0 bases, leaving 15 bases between them. From germline, CDR1 is MDHEN and CDR2 SYDVKM. This CDR3 is CASSWGIGAANTGELFF. CDR3 in DNA: TGTGCCAGCAGTTGGGGTATAGGAGCAGCGAACACCGGGGAGCTGTTTTTT.

The J gene is TRBJ1-5, the V gene TRBV10-1; D gene unclear. The CDR3 covers 13 residues. Germline V gene lookup returns CDR1 WNHNN and CDR2 SYGVQD (reference sequence). The germline V and J ends were trimmed by 4 bases and 7 bases, with 11 bases remaining between them. Here the CDR3 reads CASSAGSQQPQHF. CDR3 nucleotide sequence: TGCGCCAGCAGTGCCGGGAGTCAGCAGCCCCAGCATTTT.

V and J are TRBV6-1 and TRBJ1-5, with D possibly TRBD1 on 5 matching bases. The V gene's germline CDR1 is MNHNS and CDR2 SASEGT. Trimming removed 5 bases from V and 7 bases from J, with 15 bases in between. The CDR3 consists of 14 residues. CDR3: CASSTNQGRQPQHF. The CDR3, as DNA: TGTGCCAGCAGTACGAATCAGGGTCGGCAGCCCCAGCATTTT.

The V gene is TRBV4-1, the J gene TRBJ2-1, with D possibly matching TRBD2 (5 bases). The CDR3 loop spans 16 amino acids. In germline, CDR1 is MGHRA, CDR2 YSYEKL. The ends were cut back, 1 base at V and 4 bases at J, with 14 bases in the middle. This CDR3 is CASSQVGRGNYNEQFF. CDR3 bases: TGCGCCAGCAGCCAAGTTGGTAGAGGGAATTACAATGAGCAGTTCTTC.

The chain employs TRBV10-3 and TRBJ2-1; tentative D call: TRBD2 (5 bases). Germline V CDR1 and CDR2: ENHRY, SYGVKD. The V end lost 2 bases, the J end lost 3 bases, and 11 bases lay between the germline ends. CDR3 length: 15 amino acids. The CDR3 loop reads CAISELRVLYNEQFF. The CDR3 DNA reads as TGTGCCATCAGTGAGCTGCGGGTCCTCTACAATGAGCAGTTCTTC.

The count of this clone is one. This chain joins TRBV7-2 and TRBJ2-1; 8 bases agree with TRBD2. The CDR3 runs 15 residues. With 3 bases clipped from V and 6 bases from J, the junction kept 7 bases outside the gene matches. Looked up from germline, CDR1 is SGHTA and CDR2 is FQGNSA. The CDR3 DNA sequence: TGTGCCAGCAGCTTCCCCGGGACTAGTGTCAATGAGCAGTTCTTC. Its protein product is CASSFPGTSVNEQFF.

This sequence joins TRBV4-1 and TRBJ2-7; 9 nucleotides match TRBD2. Unmatched junction bases numbered 10, after V lost 1 base and J lost 3 bases. Germline V CDR1 and CDR2: MGHRA, YSYEKL. The CDR3 runs 17 residues. The CDR3 coding sequence is TGCGCCAGCAGCCAAGCTGTTGCGGCTAGCGGGATCTACGAGCAGTACTTC. The encoded protein is CASSQAVAASGIYEQYF.

This chain links TRBV20-1 with TRBJ2-7, with D possibly TRBD1 on 5 matching bases. The length of the CDR3 is 11 residues. V lost 5 bases, J lost 3 bases, and 8 bases lay in between. CDR1 is DFQATT and CDR2 is SNEGSKA in the germline V gene (reference sequence). CDR3 loop: CSAPGIYEQYF. The CDR3 DNA follows: TGCAGTGCTCCAGGGATCTACGAGCAGTACTTC.